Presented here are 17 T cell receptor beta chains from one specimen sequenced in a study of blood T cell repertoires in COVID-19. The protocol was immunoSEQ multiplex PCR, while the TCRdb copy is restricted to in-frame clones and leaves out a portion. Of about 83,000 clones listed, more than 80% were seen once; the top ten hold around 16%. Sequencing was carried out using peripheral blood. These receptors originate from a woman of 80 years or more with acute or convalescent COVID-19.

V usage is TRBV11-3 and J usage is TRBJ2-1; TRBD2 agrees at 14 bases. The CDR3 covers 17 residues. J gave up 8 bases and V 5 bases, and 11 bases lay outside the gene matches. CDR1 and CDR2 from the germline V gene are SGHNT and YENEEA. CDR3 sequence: CASSQGLAGGIVDEQFF. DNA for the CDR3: TGTGCCAGCAGCCAAGGACTAGCGGGGGGTATAGTCGATGAGCAGTTCTTC.

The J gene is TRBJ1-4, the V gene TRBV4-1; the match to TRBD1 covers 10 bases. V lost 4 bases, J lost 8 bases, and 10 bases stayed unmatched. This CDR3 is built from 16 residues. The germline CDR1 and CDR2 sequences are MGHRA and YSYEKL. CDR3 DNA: TGCGCCAGCAGCCCGGGACAGGGGAATAGAAAGGAAAAACTGTTTTTT. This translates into CASSPGQGNRKEKLFF.

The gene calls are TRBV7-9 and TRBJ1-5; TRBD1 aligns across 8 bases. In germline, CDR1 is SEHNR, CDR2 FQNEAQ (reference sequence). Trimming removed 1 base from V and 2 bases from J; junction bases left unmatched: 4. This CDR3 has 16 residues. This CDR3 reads CASSLVQGAGNQPQHF. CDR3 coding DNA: TGTGCCAGCAGCTTAGTGCAGGGGGCTGGCAATCAGCCCCAGCATTTT.

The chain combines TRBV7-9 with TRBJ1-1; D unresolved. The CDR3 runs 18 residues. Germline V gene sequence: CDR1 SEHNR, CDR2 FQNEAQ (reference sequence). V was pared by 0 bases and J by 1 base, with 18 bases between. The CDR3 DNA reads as TGTGCCAGCAGCTTAGCCCCCAGAAGAACTAGTTCGAACACTGAAGCTTTCTTT. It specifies CASSLAPRRTSSNTEAFF.

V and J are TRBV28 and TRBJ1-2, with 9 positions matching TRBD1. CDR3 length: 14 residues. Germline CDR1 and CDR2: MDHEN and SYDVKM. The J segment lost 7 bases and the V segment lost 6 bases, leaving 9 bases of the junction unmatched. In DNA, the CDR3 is TGTGCCAGCAGACCCACAGGGGGCGCGTTTGGCTACACCTTC. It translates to CASRPTGGAFGYTF.

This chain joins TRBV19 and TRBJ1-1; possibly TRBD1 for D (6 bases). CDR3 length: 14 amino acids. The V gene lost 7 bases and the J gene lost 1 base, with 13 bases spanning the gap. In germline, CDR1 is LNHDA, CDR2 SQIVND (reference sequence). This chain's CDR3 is CASILGGGNTEAFF. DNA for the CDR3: TGTGCCAGTATACTGGGAGGGGGGAACACTGAAGCTTTCTTT.

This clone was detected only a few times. CDR3 sequence (DNA): TGCGCCAGCTACCGGGATAACTATGGCTACACCTTC. This codes for CASYRDNYGYTF. The gene calls are TRBV5-1 and TRBJ1-2; D is ambiguous. CDR1 is SGHRS and CDR2 is YFSETQ in the germline V gene. This CDR3 contains 12 residues. Trimming took 7 bases from V and 1 from J, leaving 8 bases between them.

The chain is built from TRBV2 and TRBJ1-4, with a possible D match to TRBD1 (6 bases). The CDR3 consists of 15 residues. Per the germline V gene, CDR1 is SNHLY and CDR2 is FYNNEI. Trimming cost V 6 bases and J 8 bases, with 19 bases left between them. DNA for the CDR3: TGTGCCAGCAGCGCGACGGGGGGCGCGGGAGAAAAACTGTTTTTT. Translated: CASSATGGAGEKLFF.

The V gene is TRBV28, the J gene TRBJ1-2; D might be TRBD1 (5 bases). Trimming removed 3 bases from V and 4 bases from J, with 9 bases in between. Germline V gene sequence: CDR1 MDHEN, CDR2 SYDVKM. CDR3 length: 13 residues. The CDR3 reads CASSFGGGYGYTF. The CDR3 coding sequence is TGTGCCAGCAGTTTCGGGGGAGGCTATGGCTACACCTTC.

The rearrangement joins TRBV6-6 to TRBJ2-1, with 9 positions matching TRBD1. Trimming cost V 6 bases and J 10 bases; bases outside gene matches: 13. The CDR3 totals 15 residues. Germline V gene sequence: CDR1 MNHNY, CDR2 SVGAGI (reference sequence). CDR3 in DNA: TGTGCCAGCAGGCCCTCCGACAGGGGGACGCCGGAGCAGTTCTTC. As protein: CASRPSDRGTPEQFF.

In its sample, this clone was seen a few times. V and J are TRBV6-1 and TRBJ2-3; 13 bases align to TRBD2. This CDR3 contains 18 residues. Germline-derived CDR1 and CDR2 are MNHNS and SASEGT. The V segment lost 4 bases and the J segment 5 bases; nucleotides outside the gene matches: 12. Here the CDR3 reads CASSAGTSGALSRDTQYF. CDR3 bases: TGTGCCAGCAGTGCGGGGACTAGCGGGGCTCTTTCCAGAGATACGCAGTATTTT.

The CDR3 region is CASSFYGTGLGNIQYF. The CDR3 nucleotides are TGTGCCAGCAGCTTTTACGGGACAGGGTTGGGGAACATTCAGTACTTC. This sequence joins TRBV11-3 and TRBJ2-4, with 9 nucleotides matching TRBD1. Germline assignment: CDR1 SGHNT and CDR2 YENEEA. The CDR3 is 16 amino acids. Trimming took 3 bases from V and 7 from J; bases not matched to a gene: 10.

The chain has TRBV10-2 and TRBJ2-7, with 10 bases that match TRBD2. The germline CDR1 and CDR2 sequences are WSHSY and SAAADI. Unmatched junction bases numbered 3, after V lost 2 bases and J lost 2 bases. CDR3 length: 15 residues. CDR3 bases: TGCGCCAGCAGTGAGACACTAGCGGGGACCTACGAGCAGTACTTC. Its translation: CASSETLAGTYEQYF.

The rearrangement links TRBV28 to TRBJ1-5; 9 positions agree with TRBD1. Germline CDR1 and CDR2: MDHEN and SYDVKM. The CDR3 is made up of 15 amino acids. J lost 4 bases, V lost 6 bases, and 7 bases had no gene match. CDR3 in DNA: TGTGCCAGCAGGTCCCCGGGACAGGGAAATCAGCCCCAGCATTTT. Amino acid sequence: CASRSPGQGNQPQHF.

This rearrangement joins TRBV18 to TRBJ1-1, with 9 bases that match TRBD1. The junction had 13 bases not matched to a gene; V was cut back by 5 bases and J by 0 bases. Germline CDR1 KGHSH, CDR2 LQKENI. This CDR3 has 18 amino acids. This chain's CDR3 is CASSKGTGRGAMNTEAFF. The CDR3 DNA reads TGTGCCAGCTCAAAAGGGACAGGGCGGGGGGCCATGAACACTGAAGCTTTCTTT.

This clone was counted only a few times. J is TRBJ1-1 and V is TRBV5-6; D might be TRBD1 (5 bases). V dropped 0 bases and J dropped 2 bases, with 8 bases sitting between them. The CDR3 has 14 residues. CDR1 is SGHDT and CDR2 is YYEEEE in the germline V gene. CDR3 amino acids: CASSLAGGNTEAFF. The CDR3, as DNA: TGTGCCAGCAGCTTGGCCGGGGGTAACACTGAAGCTTTCTTT.

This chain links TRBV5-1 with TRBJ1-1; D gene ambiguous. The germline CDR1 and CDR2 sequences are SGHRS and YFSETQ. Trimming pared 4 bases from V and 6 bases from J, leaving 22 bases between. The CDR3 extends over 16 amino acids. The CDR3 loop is CASSPEVTRAHSEAFF. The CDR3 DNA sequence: TGCGCCAGCAGCCCGGAGGTTACAAGGGCTCACTCTGAAGCTTTCTTT.